The present T cell receptor (beta chain) was sequenced within a study of T cell changes during pregnancy in multiple sclerosis. The CDR3 extends over 14 amino acids. From germline, CDR1 is GTSNPN and CDR2 SVGIG (reference sequence). The V end was cut by 4 bases, the J end by 3 bases, with 13 bases between. Method: immunoSEQ multiplex PCR; TCRdb's copy keeps in-frame clones and lacks some. The table shows roughly 62,000 clones, with 80% to 90% occurring only once. This clonotype was obtained from a female donor with multiple sclerosis, enrolled in a pregnancy study. Material: peripheral blood, obtained in the first trimester of pregnancy. This chain links TRBV30 with TRBJ1-5; no definite D call. Written as DNA, the CDR3 is TGTGCCTGGACTAGACCGTATACCAATCAGCCCCAGCATTTT. Translated, it gives CAWTRPYTNQPQHF. The variable domain in full, with the rest retrieved from reference TRBV30 and TRBJ1-5, is SQTIHQWPATLVQPVGSPLSLECTVEGTSNPNLYWYRQAAGRGLQLLFYSVGIGQISSEVPQNLSASRPQDRQFILSSKKLLLSDSGFYLCAWTRPYTNQPQHFGDGTRLSIL.